One sample yielded the 2 T cell receptor beta chains listed below, sequenced in a study of shared clonotypes between healthy human individuals. The naive CD8 subset, CD45RO-negative cells positively selected for CCR7, excluded terminally differentiated effector memory CD45RA+ cells. Profiled with immunoSEQ multiplex PCR; TCRdb holds only in-frame clones, not every one. This repertoire shows under 850,000 clones, 85% to 95% found once; its top ten account for nearly 25%. Sequenced sample: naive CD8+ T cells sorted from blood. All receptors come from a man aged 25 to 40 in good health.

The J gene is TRBJ1-1, the V gene TRBV27, with 7 bases fitting TRBD1. The germline gives CDR1 MNHEY, CDR2 SMNVEV (reference sequence). The CDR3 runs to 11 residues. After removal of 8 bases from V and 6 bases from J, the junction contained 3 bases not matched to a gene. The CDR3 nucleotides are TGTGCCAGCGCCCAGGGGGCTGAAGCTTTCTTT. This translates into CASAQGAEAFF.

The chain links TRBV2 to TRBJ2-5; tentatively, D is TRBD2 (7 bases). With 8 bases removed from V and 9 bases from J, the gap between germline ends came to 25 bases. The CDR3 is 15 amino acids. The germline V gene has CDR1 SNHLY and CDR2 FYNNEI. CDR3 sequence: CASFWEGTPPGAQYF. The CDR3 DNA reads TGTGCCAGCTTTTGGGAGGGGACACCGCCCGGGGCCCAGTACTTC. Combining the CDR3 with reference TRBV2 and TRBJ2-5 gives the whole variable domain EPEVTQTPSHQVTQMGQEVILRCVPISNHLYFYWYRQILGQKVEFLVSFYNNEISEKSEIFDDQFSVERPDGSNFTLKIRSTKLEDSAMYFCASFWEGTPPGAQYFGPGTRLLVL.